Listed below are T cell receptor beta chains from one sample, sequenced in a study of a mutant IDH1 vaccine in newly diagnosed glioma. Method: immunoSEQ multiplex PCR; TCRdb's copy keeps in-frame clones and lacks some. The sample includes some 60,000 clones, approximately 80% of them seen just once. These receptors have no known antigen. Material: PBMCs, obtained from a glioma patient whose treatment included an IDH1 peptide vaccine. The receptor source for this set is a young man with glioma. Both conserved end residues are part of each CDR3. A D gene is named only where the DNA matches it firmly. Some rows have no size entry. The others give once, few or many, or a class for an expanded clone.

abundance	v_gene	d_gene	j_gene	CDR3aa	CDR3nt
-	TRBV7-2	-	TRBJ1-3	CASSLPIIGGLGNTIYF	TGTGCCAGCAGCTTACCAATTATCGGGGGACTTGGAAACACCATATATTTT
-	TRBV7-9	-	TRBJ2-1	CASSLKSEQFF	TGTGCCAGCAGCTTAAAAAGCGAGCAGTTCTTC
-	TRBV5-8	-	TRBJ1-4	CASSVYSPAVEKLFF	TGTGCCAGCAGCGTTTACAGTCCGGCCGTGGAAAAACTGTTTTTT
-	TRBV5-4	-	TRBJ2-3	CASSLSYRGTDTQYF	TGTGCCAGCAGCTTGTCTTACAGGGGCACAGATACGCAGTATTTT
-	TRBV7-6	-	TRBJ2-7	CASSPVGGGLLYEQYF	TGTGCCAGCAGCCCGGTTGGGGGAGGCTTGCTTTACGAGCAGTACTTC
-	TRBV30	-	TRBJ1-1	CAWSVGGQTEAFF	TGTGCCTGGAGTGTTGGGGGGCAGACTGAAGCTTTCTTT
-	TRBV9	-	TRBJ2-2	CASSVVTRGRPNTGELFF	TGTGCCAGCAGCGTAGTAACTCGGGGAAGACCGAACACCGGGGAGCTGTTTTTT
-	TRBV5-1	TRBD2	TRBJ2-1	CASSSQPSGNEQFF	TGCGCCAGCAGCTCCCAACCTAGCGGCAATGAGCAGTTCTTC
-	TRBV5-4	TRBD1	TRBJ1-6	CASSAYRGLNSPLHF	TGTGCCAGCAGCGCATACAGGGGCCTCAATTCACCCCTCCACTTT
-	TRBV5-1	-	TRBJ2-5	CASSLPGRLYF	TGCGCCAGCAGCCTTCCGGGGAGGTTGTACTTC
-	TRBV7-8	-	TRBJ2-7	CASSLLLSSSYEQYF	TGTGCCAGCAGCTTACTGCTCTCTAGCTCCTACGAGCAGTACTTC
-	TRBV29-1	TRBD2	TRBJ2-5	CSVSPSGALIETQYF	TGCAGCGTTTCGCCAAGCGGGGCCCTGATAGAGACCCAGTACTTC
-	TRBV28	-	TRBJ1-5	CASRPSNQPQHF	TGTGCCAGCAGGCCTTCCAATCAGCCCCAGCATTTT
-	TRBV7-9	TRBD1	TRBJ1-2	CASSFGTGGDGGYTF	TGTGCCAGCAGCTTCGGGACAGGGGGCGATGGAGGCTACACCTTC
once	TRBV7-3	-	TRBJ1-1	CASSLARVVTEAFF	TGTGCCAGCAGCTTGGCACGGGTAGTGACTGAAGCTTTCTTT
-	TRBV19	-	TRBJ1-6	CASSMDSGAVGNSPLHF	TGTGCCAGTAGTATGGATTCCGGGGCCGTAGGTAATTCACCCCTCCACTTT
once	TRBV28	TRBD1	TRBJ1-2	CASRGTANYGYTF	TGTGCCAGCCGGGGGACAGCTAACTATGGCTACACCTTC
-	TRBV28	-	TRBJ2-1	CASTAPGLLPFF	TGTGCCAGCACCGCCCCCGGACTCCTCCCTTTCTTC
-	TRBV6-5	-	TRBJ1-1	CASTMGGREAFF	TGTGCCAGCACCATGGGGGGTCGAGAAGCTTTCTTT
few	TRBV6-1	-	TRBJ1-2	CASRGQGYDYTF	TGTGCCAGCAGGGGGCAGGGGTATGACTACACCTTC
-	TRBV5-6	TRBD1	TRBJ2-7	CASSEGQGAYEQYF	TGTGCCAGCAGCGAGGGACAGGGGGCCTACGAGCAGTACTTC
-	TRBV11-2	-	TRBJ2-1	CASSLEASVYNEQFF	TGTGCCAGCAGCTTAGAAGCGAGCGTCTACAATGAGCAGTTCTTC
-	TRBV15	-	TRBJ2-7	CATSTGNEQYF	TGTGCCACCAGCACCGGTAACGAGCAGTACTTC
-	TRBV6-1	-	TRBJ1-3	CASSEALYGSGNTIYF	TGTGCCAGCAGTGAAGCGCTTTACGGGTCTGGAAACACCATATATTTT
once	TRBV9	-	TRBJ2-1	CASSGGVHNEQFF	TGTGCCAGCAGCGGCGGGGTGCACAATGAGCAGTTCTTC
-	TRBV19	TRBD1	TRBJ1-5	CASSPPTGRDQPQHF	TGTGCCAGTAGTCCGCCGACAGGGCGGGATCAGCCCCAGCATTTT